This T cell receptor beta chain derives from a study of human T cells and chemical hapten exposure. Each CDR3 protein is one row after TCRdb ran MiXCR on the RACE reads. The table records tens of thousands of distinct CDR3 sequences, approximately 12% of them present only once. This clonotype was detected a few times. Noted time point: pre-sensitization, week 0. The treatment was: therapeutic diphenylcyclopropenone sensitization with weekly scalp DPC. Someone pulled total RNA out of unfractionated whole blood. Trimming cost V 1 base and J 0 bases, with 11 bases left between them. Germline values: CDR1 SGHRS, CDR2 YFSETQ. This CDR3 is built from 16 residues.

Specimen: whole blood, collected in connection with sensitization to the hapten diphenylcyclopropenone (DPC). The sequence was obtained from a woman aged 40 to 50 with alopecia areata. Some clones in this sample may be carry-over from other donors' samples. The genes are TRBV5-1 and TRBJ2-1; TRBD2 is a possible D gene (6 bases). CDR3 sequence: CASSLQRASSYNEQFF. DNA of the CDR3: TGCGCCAGCAGCTTGCAGCGGGCCAGCTCCTACAATGAGCAGTTCTTC.